The TCR beta chain described here comes from a study of blood T cell repertoires in COVID-19 (TCRdb year 2020). In terms of the full investigation: Samples from collaborators originated in the United States, Italy and Spain and spanned both the acute and convalescent phases of COVID-19. Nearly every sample came with metadata listing a de-identified subject ID, COVID-19 status, age in years and sex. Where available, HLA class I and class II types were taken from metadata supplied by the sample provider and were not determined by assay-based typing. Samples came from the ongoing ImmuneRACE study (first 160 participants) plus 1,254 subjects from 6 global collaborators. The repertoires were made available in a free public database intended to serve as a resource for research on the immune response to SARS-CoV-2. The material from the prospective study consisted of cDNA or gDNA derived from T cells, B-cell-depleted T cells, or PBMCs. Subjects who had been exposed to COVID-19, were actively infected with it, or had recovered from it provided the deeply sampled blood TCRbeta repertoires that made up the dataset.

TCRbeta CDR3 regions were amplified from genomic DNA by means of the immunoSEQ Assay, a bias-controlled multiplex PCR. In the authors' own workflow: Within the assay, amplification of reference gene primers was used to estimate how many nucleated cells each sample contained. Sequence reads were collapsed and filtered to measure the absolute abundance of every unique TCRbeta CDR3 rearrangement. For each sample, productive Simpson clonality was calculated as the square root of Simpson's diversity index across productive rearrangements. The source is immuneACCESS, and TCRdb retained only in-frame sequences with V and J called. Part of the clones is not carried over; for the studies checked, unresolved V genes explain less than half of this, and the remainder is unexplained. The DNA gave D and trimming, while V, J and clone size come from that table. The sample data list under 120,000 clones, and approximately 79% of these were observed just once. Together, the top ten hold around 20% of the sample.

The CDR3 has 16 amino acids, counting the end cysteine and phenylalanine. Only the CDR3 region is kept as DNA, spanning 48 bases read in frame from base 1. Trimming removed 2 bases from V and 6 bases from J; the gene matches leave 12 bases unexplained. CDR1 and CDR2 (SQVTM, ANQGSEA) derive from the germline V gene. This clone was observed a handful of times. What this receptor recognizes is not known. No quality values exist for individual bases; no much larger clone is one base distant. The collaborating institutions used their own protocols to collect whole blood in K2EDTA tubes. For TCRbeta analysis, collaborators shipped samples as frozen whole blood, isolated PBMCs, or DNA extracted from either of those sample types. The full study reports these points: Clinical and demographic metadata were provided uncurated, with the amount varying by source and participant.

What was sequenced was peripheral blood. The sequence is built from TRBV29-1 and TRBJ1-3, and TRBD1 matches 8 of the central bases. This sequence was found in a man aged 65 to 85 with active or convalescent COVID-19. The CDR3 protein is CSVEWEGQGQANTIYF. The nucleotide sequence is given as TGCAGCGTTGAATGGGAAGGACAGGGACAAGCAAACACCATATATTTT.